A single TCR beta chain is shown here with its context. Some clones are missing from TCRdb's copy, which holds only in-frame ones; the method was immunoSEQ multiplex PCR. The sample shows some 130,000 clones, 80% to 95% of them seen only once. The germline V gene has CDR1 GTSNPN and CDR2 SVGIG (reference sequence). The CDR3 contains 12 residues. V was pared by 8 bases and J by 3 bases, with 4 bases of the junction left unmatched. These data come from a study of control samples from healthy donors and cancer patients. The sequence derives from a man aged 18-30 years in good health. Sample: blood. The chain links TRBV30 to TRBJ1-2; 9 nucleotides match TRBD1. For the CDR3, the DNA is TGTGCCCAGGACAGGGGTGACTATGGCTACACCTTC. This encodes CAQDRGDYGYTF.